This T cell receptor beta chain was retrieved from a study of identical twins. TCRdb reanalysed the 5' RACE reads using MiXCR and keeps one entry per CDR3 protein. The table includes 210,000 or so distinct CDR3 sequences, approximately 15% detected once. CDR1 and CDR2 from the germline V gene are MNHNS and SASEGT. V trimming: 8 bases; J trimming: 3 bases; junction bases outside the gene matches: 7. This CDR3 has 13 amino acids. These records were also assigned to another study, of T cells expressing NK-cell markers. From that study: Out of eight donors sequenced, seven tested HCMV-seropositive and the remaining one seronegative. Researchers report these clonotypes also headed the CD3+CD56-NKG2C+ fraction in several donors.

This chain joins TRBV6-1 and TRBJ2-7; 7 positions match TRBD2. The origin of this receptor is a young woman in good health. The specimen sequenced was CD8+ T cells sorted from blood. The CDR3 region has the DNA TGTGCCAGCGGTAGTAGCGGGCTCTACGAGCAGTACTTC. Translating it yields CASGSSGLYEQYF.